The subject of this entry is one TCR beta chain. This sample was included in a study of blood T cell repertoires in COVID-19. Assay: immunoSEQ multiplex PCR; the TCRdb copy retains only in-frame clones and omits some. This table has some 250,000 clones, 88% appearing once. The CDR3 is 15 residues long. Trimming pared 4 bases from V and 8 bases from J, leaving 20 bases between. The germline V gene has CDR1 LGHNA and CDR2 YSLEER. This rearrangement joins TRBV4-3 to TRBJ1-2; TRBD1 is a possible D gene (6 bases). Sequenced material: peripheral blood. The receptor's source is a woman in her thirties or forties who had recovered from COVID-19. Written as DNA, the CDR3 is TGCGCCAGCAGCCCAGGGGCGCCGGGGGGGAGAGGCTACACCTTC. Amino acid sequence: CASSPGAPGGRGYTF.